Each of the 3 T cell receptor beta chains below was sequenced from the same sample in a study of control samples from healthy donors and cancer patients (dated by TCRdb to the early 2020s). Receptors were amplified or captured by the immunoSEQ multiplex PCR assay. TCRdb limited this immuneACCESS table to in-frame rearrangements with V and J called. A share of clones is missing; checked studies link under half to unresolved V genes, and the rest is unexplained. The sample records around 170,000 clones, 88% of which are singletons. The biggest ten clones account for roughly 5% of the sample. Sequencing input: blood. The receptor source for this set is a woman in her 30s in good health.

The CDR3 coding sequence is TGTGCCAGCAAAACCCCGGGACAGTCTGGGGCCAACGTCCTGACTTTC. Encoded protein: CASKTPGQSGANVLTF. The chain employs TRBV27 and TRBJ2-6; TRBD1 aligns across 7 bases. Germline V gives CDR1 MNHEY, CDR2 SMNVEV (reference sequence). V lost 7 bases, J lost 1 base, and 7 bases stayed unmatched. CDR3 length: 16 amino acids.

The chain couples TRBV4-2 to TRBJ2-1, with TRBD2 matching over 7 bases. The CDR3 is 17 residues long. The V and J ends lost 5 bases and 0 bases, in that order; junction bases with no gene match: 10. Germline V gives CDR1 LGHNA, CDR2 YNFKEQ. The CDR3 here is CASSIIGLGASYNEQFF. The CDR3 nucleotides are TGTGCCAGCAGCATCATCGGACTAGGGGCCTCCTACAATGAGCAGTTCTTC.

This clone has just one count. CDR3 DNA: TGTGCCAGCATTGTAGGGATGGGCACCGGGGAGCTGTTTTTT. As protein: CASIVGMGTGELFF. The V gene is TRBV2, the J gene TRBJ2-2, with unresolved D. CDR3 size: 14 residues. The germline gives CDR1 SNHLY, CDR2 FYNNEI. V gave up 7 bases and J gave up 4 bases, with 13 bases separating them.